The entry that follows covers one T cell receptor beta chain sequence. Its specificity is unknown. Using its own MiXCR run on the RT-PCR reads, TCRdb lists one record per CDR3 protein. Found here are 450,000 to 500,000 distinct CDR3 sequences, 11% of them singletons; the top ten hold about an eighth. This sample is drawn from a study of response to subunit inactivated influenza vaccine. Germline CDR1 is MDHEN and CDR2 is SYDVKM. The CDR3 is 12 amino acids. The junction had 4 bases not matched to a gene; V was cut back by 8 bases and J by 3 bases. Study observations and caveats: Few additional T cells are recruited per seasonal influenza vaccination, authors suggested.

The source is a man in his fifties who received an inactivated influenza vaccine. The genes are TRBV28 and TRBJ2-7, with 7 bases aligning to TRBD1. Sequencing was performed on PBMCs from blood, taken 35 to 45 days after vaccination. The CDR3 DNA follows: TGTGCCAGCCGGACAGGCTACTACGAGCAGTACTTC. This encodes CASRTGYYEQYF. Together with reference TRBV28 and TRBJ2-7, the CDR3 gives the full variable domain: DVKVTQSSRYLVKRTGEKVFLECVQDMDHENMFWYRQDPGLGLRLIYFSYDVKMKEKGDIPEGYSVSREKKERFSLILESASTNQTSMYLCASRTGYYEQYFGPGTRLTVT.